The 26 T cell receptor beta chains below all came from one sample that was sequenced in a study of blood T cell repertoires in COVID-19. Using immunoSEQ multiplex PCR, the repertoire was profiled, and TCRdb retains in-frame clones only, with some absent. The data show a few hundred thousand clones, around 89% seen once. Sequenced input: peripheral blood. The source of these receptors is a woman in her 30s with COVID-19, enrolled during active disease.

The rearrangement uses TRBV27 and TRBJ2-7; D is ambiguous. The CDR3 contains 16 residues. Germline loops: CDR1 MNHEY, CDR2 SMNVEV (reference sequence). The germline V and J ends were trimmed by 0 bases and 3 bases, with 15 bases remaining between them. As DNA, the CDR3 is TGTGCCAGCAGTTTATCCTCAGCAGGTCTTTACTACGAGCAGTACTTC. Translating gives CASSLSSAGLYYEQYF.

This sequence joins TRBV5-1 and TRBJ2-3, with D perhaps matching TRBD1 (5 bases). The CDR3 has 15 residues. The V gene's germline CDR1 is SGHRS and CDR2 YFSETQ. Trimming removed 0 bases at V and 0 bases at J, with 8 bases between. The CDR3 spells CASSLAGQSTDTQYF. In nucleotides, the CDR3 is TGCGCCAGCAGCTTGGCTGGACAAAGCACAGATACGCAGTATTTT.

The chain recombines TRBV7-6 with TRBJ2-1; 11 nucleotides match TRBD2. This CDR3 has 18 amino acids. From germline, CDR1 is SGHVS and CDR2 FNYEAQ. V gave up 0 bases and J gave up 7 bases; unmatched junction bases: 11. CDR3 nucleotides: TGTGCCAGCAGCTTAGCTGCGATAGCGGGAGGGCCGAGGAATGAGCAGTTCTTC. It encodes CASSLAAIAGGPRNEQFF.

V and J are TRBV7-2 and TRBJ2-5; D possibly corresponds to TRBD2 (6 bases). Trimming pared 3 bases from V and 4 bases from J, leaving 15 bases between. The CDR3 is made up of 15 amino acids. CDR1 is SGHTA, CDR2 FQGNSA, per germline. Here the CDR3 DNA reads TGTGCCAGCAGCTTGGGTGGGGGGTCTGGAGAGACCCAGTACTTC. This sequence encodes CASSLGGGSGETQYF. Full variable domain (outside the CDR3, taken from reference TRBV7-2 and TRBJ2-5): GAGVSQSPSNKVTEKGKDVELRCDPISGHTALYWYRQSLGQGLEFLIYFQGNSAPDKSGLPSDRFSAERTGGSVSTLTIQRTQQEDSAVYLCASSLGGGSGETQYFGPGTRLLVL.

The genes are TRBV10-2 and TRBJ1-5; TRBD1 might be the D (6 bases). Germline V gene lookup returns CDR1 WSHSY and CDR2 SAAADI. The V gene lost 6 bases and the J gene lost 0 bases, with 12 bases spanning the gap. The CDR3 spans 15 residues. The CDR3 region is CASSRTADSNQPQHF. In DNA form, the CDR3 reads TGCGCCAGCAGCCGGACAGCTGATAGCAATCAGCCCCAGCATTTT.

V and J are TRBV11-2 and TRBJ2-7; D call uncertain. The CDR3 has 13 amino acids. Per the germline V gene, CDR1 is SGHAT and CDR2 is FQNNGV. The V and J ends lost 2 bases and 0 bases respectively, with 5 bases between them. The CDR3 coding sequence is TGTGCCAGCAGCTTAAGCGCCTCCTACGAGCAGTACTTC. It specifies CASSLSASYEQYF.

This rearrangement joins TRBV30 to TRBJ1-2; TRBD1 might be the D (6 bases). V lost 3 bases to trimming and J lost 8 bases, with 13 bases between them. The CDR3 runs 12 residues. From germline, CDR1 is GTSNPN and CDR2 SVGIG (reference sequence). This CDR3 is CAWRQGMEGYTF. CDR3 coding DNA: TGTGCCTGGAGACAGGGTATGGAAGGCTACACCTTC.

This clone has only one observation. The chain recombines TRBV5-1 with TRBJ2-6; TRBD2 matches 7 bases. Germline V gene lookup returns CDR1 SGHRS and CDR2 YFSETQ. J was trimmed by 0 bases and V by 4 bases; bases with no gene match: 10. The CDR3 extends over 18 amino acids. CDR3 bases: TGCGCCAGCAGCGGTCGCGGGGGACCGACCTCTGGGGCCAACGTCCTGACTTTC. It specifies CASSGRGGPTSGANVLTF.

V gene TRBV6-1 combines with J gene TRBJ1-3; D unclear. The CDR3 length is 15 residues. CDR1 is MNHNS, CDR2 SASEGT, per germline. Trimming pared 5 bases from V and 0 bases from J, leaving 11 bases between. In DNA form, the CDR3 reads TGTGCCAGCAGTCCCGCCCGGGTCTCTGGAAACACCATATATTTT. It specifies CASSPARVSGNTIYF.

This clone was counted only a few times. The J gene is TRBJ2-2, the V gene TRBV4-3; D may be TRBD2 (6 bases). The CDR3 spans 13 residues. V was trimmed by 1 base and J by 6 bases, leaving 6 bases between them. CDR1 is LGHNA, CDR2 YSLEER, per germline. CDR3 sequence: CASSQGEAGELFF. In DNA form, the CDR3 reads TGCGCCAGCAGCCAAGGGGAGGCCGGGGAGCTGTTTTTT.

V usage is TRBV28 and J usage is TRBJ1-4; 8 nucleotides align to TRBD1. V gave up 5 bases and J gave up 7 bases; unmatched junction bases: 9. CDR3 length equals 15 residues. CDR1 and CDR2 (germline): MDHEN, SYDVKM. DNA of the CDR3: TGTGCCAGCAGTCCAGAACAGGGGGGTCGTGAAAAACTGTTTTTT. Encoded protein: CASSPEQGGREKLFF. Full variable domain (rest looked up from reference TRBV28 and TRBJ1-4): DVKVTQSSRYLVKRTGEKVFLECVQDMDHENMFWYRQDPGLGLRLIYFSYDVKMKEKGDIPEGYSVSREKKERFSLILESASTNQTSMYLCASSPEQGGREKLFFGSGTQLSVL.

J is TRBJ2-2 and V is TRBV4-1, with 8 bases matching TRBD1. This CDR3 comprises 16 residues. Germline values: CDR1 MGHRA, CDR2 YSYEKL. The J segment lost 1 base and the V segment lost 4 bases, leaving 5 bases of the junction unmatched. The CDR3 DNA reads TGCGCCAGCAGCCCCTACGGACAGGGGAACACCGGGGAGCTGTTTTTT. Protein: CASSPYGQGNTGELFF.

The genes are TRBV5-1 and TRBJ2-1; 9 bases line up with TRBD1. The germline V gene encodes CDR1 SGHRS and CDR2 YFSETQ. CDR3 length: 17 amino acids. Trimming cost V 4 bases and J 5 bases; bases outside gene matches: 13. The CDR3 is CASSLRQTGQGNNEQFF. The CDR3 DNA reads as TGCGCCAGCAGCCTCCGACAAACGGGACAGGGAAACAATGAGCAGTTCTTC.

The chain recombines TRBV11-2 with TRBJ1-1; TRBD1 matches at 7 bases. The CDR3 contains 15 residues. Germline CDR1 and CDR2: SGHAT and FQNNGV. Losses at the gene ends were 3 bases for V and 2 bases for J; bases not matched to a gene: 6. CDR3 bases: TGTGCCAGCAGCTTCCGGGACAGATTAAACACTGAAGCTTTCTTT. Amino acid sequence: CASSFRDRLNTEAFF.

The chain combines TRBV3-1 (or the pseudogene TRBV3-2) with TRBJ2-3; 9 nucleotides match TRBD2. The V gene end was trimmed by 1 base and the J gene end by 4 bases; junction bases not matched to a gene: 9. This CDR3 region has 17 residues. Germline CDR1 LGHDT, CDR2 YNNKEL (reference sequence). CDR3 sequence reads: CASSQGEREVVADTQYF. The CDR3 DNA is TGTGCCAGCAGCCAAGGGGAGCGGGAGGTAGTTGCAGATACGCAGTATTTT.

This chain uses TRBV9 with TRBJ2-2; D is possibly TRBD2 (5 bases). V lost 3 bases to trimming and J lost 6 bases, with 15 bases between them. Per germline, CDR1 SGDLS and CDR2 YYNGEE. The CDR3 consists of 15 residues. The CDR3 DNA reads TGTGCCAGCAGCGGCGCTGGGCGGGTGGCCGGGGAGCTGTTTTTT. Encoded protein: CASSGAGRVAGELFF.

The chain recombines TRBV5-1 with TRBJ1-1; the D is unclear. Per germline, CDR1 SGHRS and CDR2 YFSETQ. The V end lost 7 bases, the J end lost 5 bases, and 18 bases lay between the germline ends. The CDR3 runs 14 residues. CDR3 nucleotide sequence: TGCGCCAGCCGCCCCCGAGGGAGGGAGACTGAAGCTTTCTTT. This sequence encodes CASRPRGRETEAFF.

Notes on this clone: Other DNA sequences of this sample code for an identical CDR3. For the CDR3, the DNA is TGTGCCAGCAGTAATAGCGGGGGGGCGCACGGGGAGCTGTTTTTT. Its protein product is CASSNSGGAHGELFF. The genes are TRBV7-2 and TRBJ2-2; 11 nucleotides line up with TRBD2. The CDR3 consists of 15 residues. V was pared by 6 bases and J by 7 bases, with 7 bases of the junction left unmatched. Germline V gives CDR1 SGHTA, CDR2 FQGNSA.

The chain recombines TRBV9 with TRBJ1-6; 7 bases are a match to TRBD1. CDR1 and CDR2 from the germline V gene are SGDLS and YYNGEE. V shed 3 bases and J 6 bases; nucleotides not matched to a gene: 9. The CDR3 totals 16 residues. DNA for the CDR3: TGTGCCAGCAGCGCGACAGGGTCGGCCCCTAATTCACCCCTCCACTTT. Its protein product is CASSATGSAPNSPLHF.

The chain joins TRBV24-1 to TRBJ2-1, with D possibly being TRBD1 (6 bases). The CDR3 runs 17 residues. The V gene's germline CDR1 is KGHDR and CDR2 SFDVKD. Trimming shortened V by 2 bases and J by 0 bases, and 13 bases separated the two germline ends. The CDR3 sequence is CATSDYLGTSSYNEQFF. In nucleotides, the CDR3 is TGTGCCACCAGTGATTATCTCGGGACAAGCTCCTACAATGAGCAGTTCTTC.

The chain has TRBV6-6 and TRBJ2-7; weak D call: TRBD2 (6 bases). Deletions cut 5 bases from V and 3 bases from J, with 23 bases between. This CDR3 comprises 17 residues. Germline lookup yields CDR1 MNHNY and CDR2 SVGAGI (reference sequence). The CDR3 spells CASSPAGRAVRGYEQYV. CDR3 nucleotide sequence: TGTGCCAGCAGTCCTGCGGGGCGAGCGGTAAGAGGCTACGAGCAGTACGTC.

The chain carries TRBV19 and TRBJ1-5; 8 bases fit TRBD1. CDR1 LNHDA and CDR2 SQIVND come from the germline V gene (reference sequence). The CDR3 is 14 amino acids. The V segment lost 4 bases and the J segment 5 bases; nucleotides outside the gene matches: 4. The DNA for the CDR3 is TGTGCCAGTAGTAAGGACAGGGTTCATCAGCCCCAGCATTTT. Translating gives CASSKDRVHQPQHF.

This chain joins TRBV4-3 and TRBJ2-5; TRBD2 matches at 12 bases. Germline V CDR1 and CDR2: LGHNA, YSLEER. V gave up 6 bases and J gave up 2 bases; unmatched junction bases: 16. The CDR3 is made up of 19 amino acids. The DNA of the CDR3 is TGCGCCAGCAGTCAAAGGGCGCGACTAGCGGGGGACCGACAAGAGACCCAGTACTTC. This gives the protein CASSQRARLAGDRQETQYF.

This sequence joins TRBV3-1 (or the pseudogene TRBV3-2) and TRBJ2-7, with D maybe TRBD1 (6 bases). The CDR3 extends over 13 amino acids. V lost 5 bases to trimming and J lost 2 bases, with 10 bases between them. Germline V gene sequence: CDR1 LGHDT, CDR2 YNNKEL (reference sequence). DNA for the CDR3: TGTGCCAGCAGCAAACGACAGGCCTACGAGCAGTACGTC. Its translation: CASSKRQAYEQYV.

The rearrangement joins TRBV13 to TRBJ2-4; TRBD1 matches at 7 bases. The germline gives CDR1 PRHDT, CDR2 FYEKMQ (reference sequence). The V segment lost 5 bases and the J segment 4 bases; nucleotides outside the gene matches: 2. The CDR3 sequence is 13 residues long. For the CDR3, the DNA is TGTGCCAGCAGCCTGGGACAGAAAAACATTCAGTACTTC. Translating it yields CASSLGQKNIQYF. Full variable domain (rest looked up from reference TRBV13 and TRBJ2-4): AAGVIQSPRHLIKEKRETATLKCYPIPRHDTVYWYQQGPGQDPQFLISFYEKMQSDKGSIPDRFSAQQFSDYHSELNMSSLELGDSALYFCASSLGQKNIQYFGAGTRLSVL.

The chain carries TRBV4-3 and TRBJ1-3; D gene uncertain. From germline, CDR1 is LGHNA and CDR2 YSLEER. The CDR3 covers 14 residues. The V gene lost 1 base and the J gene lost 3 bases, with 7 bases spanning the gap. The CDR3 spells CASSQGAVGNTIYF. For the CDR3, the DNA is TGCGCCAGCAGCCAAGGGGCAGTTGGAAACACCATATATTTT.